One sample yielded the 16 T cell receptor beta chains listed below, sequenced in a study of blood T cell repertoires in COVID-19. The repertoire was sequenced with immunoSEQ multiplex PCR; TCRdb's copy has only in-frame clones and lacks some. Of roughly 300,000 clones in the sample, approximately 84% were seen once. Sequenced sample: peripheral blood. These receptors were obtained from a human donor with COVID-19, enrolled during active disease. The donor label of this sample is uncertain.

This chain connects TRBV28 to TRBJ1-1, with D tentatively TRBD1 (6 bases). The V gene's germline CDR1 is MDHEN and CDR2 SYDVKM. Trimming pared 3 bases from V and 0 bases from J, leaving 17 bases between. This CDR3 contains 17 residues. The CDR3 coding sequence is TGTGCCAGCAGTTTTGGGGGGGCAGATACCCTGAACACTGAAGCTTTCTTT. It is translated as CASSFGGADTLNTEAFF.

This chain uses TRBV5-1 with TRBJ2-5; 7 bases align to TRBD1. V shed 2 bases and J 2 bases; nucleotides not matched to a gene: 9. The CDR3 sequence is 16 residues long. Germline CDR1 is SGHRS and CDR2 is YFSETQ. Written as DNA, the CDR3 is TGCGCCAGCAGCTTCCCGGGACAGCCCGATCAAGAGACCCAGTACTTC. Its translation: CASSFPGQPDQETQYF.

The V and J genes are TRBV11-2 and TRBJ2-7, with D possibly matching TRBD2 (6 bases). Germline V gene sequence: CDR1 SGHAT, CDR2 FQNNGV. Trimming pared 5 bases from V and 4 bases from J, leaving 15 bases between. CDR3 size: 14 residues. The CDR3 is CASSPTHGSYEQYF. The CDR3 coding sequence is TGTGCCAGCAGCCCTACCCACGGGAGTTACGAGCAGTACTTC.

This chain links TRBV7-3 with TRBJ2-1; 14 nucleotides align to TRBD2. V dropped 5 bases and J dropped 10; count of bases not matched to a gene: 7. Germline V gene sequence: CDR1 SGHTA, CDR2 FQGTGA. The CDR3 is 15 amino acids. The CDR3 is CASSLGLAGAGEQFF. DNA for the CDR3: TGTGCCAGCAGCCTGGGACTAGCGGGAGCGGGGGAGCAGTTCTTC.

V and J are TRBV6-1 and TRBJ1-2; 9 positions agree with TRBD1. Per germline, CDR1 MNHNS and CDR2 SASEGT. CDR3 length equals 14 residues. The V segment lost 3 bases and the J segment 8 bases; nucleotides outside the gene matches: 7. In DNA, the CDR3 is TGTGCCAGCAGTGAGCGAACAGGGGGCAGGGGCTACACCTTC. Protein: CASSERTGGRGYTF.

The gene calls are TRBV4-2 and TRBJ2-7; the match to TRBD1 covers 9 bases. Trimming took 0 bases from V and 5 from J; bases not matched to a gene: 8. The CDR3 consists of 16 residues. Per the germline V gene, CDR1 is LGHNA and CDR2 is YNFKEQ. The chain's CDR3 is CASSQDLRDRVHEQYF. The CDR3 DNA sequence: TGTGCCAGCAGCCAAGATCTCCGGGACAGGGTCCACGAGCAGTACTTC.

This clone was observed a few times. The CDR3 DNA is TGCGCCAGCAGTGGGACTTCAACTAGCTACACAGATACGCAGTATTTT. This sequence encodes CASSGTSTSYTDTQYF. V usage is TRBV10-1 and J usage is TRBJ2-3; D is possibly TRBD2 (6 bases). V was shortened by 4 bases and J by 2 bases, with 16 bases between the two germline ends. The germline gives CDR1 WNHNN, CDR2 SYGVQD (reference sequence). The CDR3 is made up of 16 amino acids.

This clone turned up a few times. The CDR3 bases are TGTGCCAGCAGTTTCATAGGGACAGGGGGTCCCTACAATGAGCAGTTCTTC. It codes for CASSFIGTGGPYNEQFF. V and J are TRBV27 and TRBJ2-1, with TRBD1 matching over 11 bases. Germline V gene lookup returns CDR1 MNHEY and CDR2 SMNVEV (reference sequence). V trimming: 3 bases; J trimming: 2 bases; junction bases outside the gene matches: 6. The CDR3 spans 17 residues.

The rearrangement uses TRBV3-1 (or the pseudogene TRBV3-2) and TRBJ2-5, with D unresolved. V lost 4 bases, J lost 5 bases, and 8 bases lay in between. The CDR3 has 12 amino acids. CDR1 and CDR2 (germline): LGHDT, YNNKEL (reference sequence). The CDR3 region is CASSPLGETQYF. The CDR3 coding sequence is TGTGCCAGCAGCCCCTTGGGCGAGACCCAGTACTTC.

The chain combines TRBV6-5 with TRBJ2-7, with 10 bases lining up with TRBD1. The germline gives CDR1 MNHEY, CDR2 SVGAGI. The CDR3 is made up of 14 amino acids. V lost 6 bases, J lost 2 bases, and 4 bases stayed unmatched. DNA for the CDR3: TGTGCCAGCAGACGACAGGGGGCAACCTACGAGCAGTACTTC. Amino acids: CASRRQGATYEQYF.

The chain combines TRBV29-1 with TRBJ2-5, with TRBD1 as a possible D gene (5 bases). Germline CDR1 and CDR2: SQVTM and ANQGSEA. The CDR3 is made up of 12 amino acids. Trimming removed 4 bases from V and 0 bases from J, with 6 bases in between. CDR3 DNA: TGCAGCGTTGGACAGAACCAAGAGACCCAGTACTTC. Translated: CSVGQNQETQYF.

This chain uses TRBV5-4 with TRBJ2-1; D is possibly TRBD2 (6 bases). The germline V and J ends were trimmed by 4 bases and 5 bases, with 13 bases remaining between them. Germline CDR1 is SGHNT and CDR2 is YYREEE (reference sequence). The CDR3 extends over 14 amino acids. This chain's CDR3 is CASSNSLANNEQFF. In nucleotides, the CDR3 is TGTGCCAGCAGCAATTCACTAGCAAACAATGAGCAGTTCTTC.

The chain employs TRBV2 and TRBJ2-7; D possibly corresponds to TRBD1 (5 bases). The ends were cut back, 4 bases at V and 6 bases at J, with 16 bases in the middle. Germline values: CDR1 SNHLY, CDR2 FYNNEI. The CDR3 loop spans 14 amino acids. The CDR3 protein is CASSVQGPSGEQYF. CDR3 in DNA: TGTGCCAGCAGTGTTCAGGGCCCGTCGGGCGAGCAGTACTTC.

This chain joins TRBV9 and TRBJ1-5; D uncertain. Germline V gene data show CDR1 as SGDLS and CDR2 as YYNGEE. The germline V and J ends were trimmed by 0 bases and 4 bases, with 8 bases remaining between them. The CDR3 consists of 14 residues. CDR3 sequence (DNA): TGTGCCAGCAGCGTAGGGCCGCGGAATCAGCCCCAGCATTTT. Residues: CASSVGPRNQPQHF.

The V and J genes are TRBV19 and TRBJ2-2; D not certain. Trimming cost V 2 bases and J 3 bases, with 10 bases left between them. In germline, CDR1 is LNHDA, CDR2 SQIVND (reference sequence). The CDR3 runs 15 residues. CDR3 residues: CASSISSSHTGELFF. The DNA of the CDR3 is TGTGCCAGTAGTATAAGTAGCAGCCACACCGGGGAGCTGTTTTTT.

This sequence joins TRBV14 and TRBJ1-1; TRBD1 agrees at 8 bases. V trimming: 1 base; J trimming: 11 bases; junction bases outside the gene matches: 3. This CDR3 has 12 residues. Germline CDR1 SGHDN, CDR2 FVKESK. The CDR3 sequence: CASSQGQGTAFF. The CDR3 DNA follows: TGTGCCAGCAGCCAAGGACAGGGGACGGCTTTCTTT.